A single T cell receptor (beta chain) is shown here with its context. What it binds is unknown. This specimen comes from a study of response to subunit inactivated influenza vaccine. Whole-study findings and limits: Each seasonal influenza vaccination, the authors suggested, recruits few new T cells.

Germline CDR1 DFQATT, CDR2 SNEGSKA (reference sequence). The CDR3 consists of 15 residues. The V end lost 5 bases, the J end lost 1 base, and 16 bases lay between the germline ends. TCRdb fed the RT-PCR reads into MiXCR, producing one record per CDR3 protein. The table has under 850,000 distinct CDR3 sequences, about 18% seen once; the top ten hold approximately 10%. The material was PBMCs from blood, obtained around 5 days after vaccination. The chain uses TRBV20-1 and TRBJ2-3; D possibly matches TRBD1 or TRBD2 (8 bases each). The origin of this receptor is a middle-aged man who received an inactivated influenza vaccine. The CDR3 DNA sequence: TGCAGTGCTGGGGCGGGGGGACAGGGCACAGATACGCAGTATTTT. The encoded protein is CSAGAGGQGTDTQYF.